The 28 T cell receptor beta chains given below trace back to one sample, sequenced in a study of Ad26.COV2.S vaccination and SARS-CoV-2 variants. Some clones are missing from TCRdb's copy, which holds only in-frame ones; the method was immunoSEQ multiplex PCR. The repertoire includes roughly 680,000 clones, around 92% of them detected once, and approximately 1.5% sits in the top ten. Indicated treatment: over 15 received Ad26.COV2.S at low or high dose, single or two shots; 5 received placebo; per-sample allocation not given. Samples came from day 63 after the first vaccine or placebo injection. The specimen was peripheral blood, collected in a trial of Ad26.COV2.S vaccine versus placebo. Every receptor here comes from a person between 18 and 60 years old who received the Ad26.COV2.S COVID-19 vaccine or a placebo.

The V and J genes are TRBV2 and TRBJ1-2; D gene unclear. CDR1 and CDR2 from the germline V gene are SNHLY and FYNNEI. V lost 0 bases and J 4 bases, leaving 12 bases between the germline ends. The CDR3 has 15 amino acids. The CDR3 reads CASSEAGATTYGYTF. CDR3 DNA sequence: TGTGCCAGCAGTGAAGCGGGAGCTACAACCTATGGCTACACCTTC.

This chain uses TRBV27 with TRBJ1-4; D is perhaps TRBD1 (6 bases). CDR1 and CDR2 from the germline V gene are MNHEY and SMNVEV (reference sequence). The V end was cut by 2 bases, the J end by 0 bases, with 16 bases between. The CDR3 has 18 amino acids. CDR3 coding DNA: TGTGCCAGCAGTTTACGGCCAGGGGTGATTGCAACTAATGAAAAACTGTTTTTT. It yields the protein CASSLRPGVIATNEKLFF.

V usage is TRBV30 and J usage is TRBJ1-6, with 8 bases matching TRBD1. Germline trimming cut 5 bases from V and 5 bases from J; bases unmatched to any gene: 2. CDR1 and CDR2 from the germline V gene are GTSNPN and SVGIG (reference sequence). This CDR3 has 13 amino acids. In DNA form, the CDR3 reads TGTGCCTGGCGACAGGGGAATAATTCACCCCTCCACTTT. Translated: CAWRQGNNSPLHF. Supplemented by reference TRBV30 and TRBJ1-6, the full variable domain reads SQTIHQWPATLVQPVGSPLSLECTVEGTSNPNLYWYRQAAGRGLQLLFYSVGIGQISSEVPQNLSASRPQDRQFILSSKKLLLSDSGFYLCAWRQGNNSPLHFGNGTRLTVT.

This clone was picked up one time. V is TRBV18 and J is TRBJ2-1; TRBD2 is a possible D gene (5 bases). CDR3 length equals 16 residues. V dropped 5 bases and J dropped 2 bases, with 16 bases sitting between them. CDR1 is KGHSH and CDR2 is LQKENI in the germline V gene. The CDR3 is CASSKTTPQPYNEQFF. In nucleotides, the CDR3 is TGTGCCAGCTCAAAGACTACCCCGCAGCCCTACAATGAGCAGTTCTTC.

This sequence joins TRBV30 and TRBJ1-4; 7 nucleotides align to TRBD1. V dropped 0 bases and J dropped 6; count of bases not matched to a gene: 7. Germline V CDR1 and CDR2: GTSNPN, SVGIG (reference sequence). The CDR3 covers 15 residues. Here the CDR3 reads CAWSVLDRDDEKLFF. The CDR3 nucleotides are TGTGCCTGGAGTGTACTTGACAGGGACGATGAAAAACTGTTTTTT. The full variable domain, completed using reference TRBV30 and TRBJ1-4, is SQTIHQWPATLVQPVGSPLSLECTVEGTSNPNLYWYRQAAGRGLQLLFYSVGIGQISSEVPQNLSASRPQDRQFILSSKKLLLSDSGFYLCAWSVLDRDDEKLFFGSGTQLSVL.

The chain is built from TRBV6-6 and TRBJ2-2, with D tentatively TRBD2 (7 bases). There are 14 residues in the CDR3. V lost 6 bases, J lost 8 bases, and 16 bases lay in between. CDR1 and CDR2 from the germline V gene are MNHNY and SVGAGI (reference sequence). The CDR3: CASSPGGPPGELFF. The CDR3, as DNA: TGTGCCAGCAGCCCGGGGGGCCCGCCTGGGGAGCTGTTTTTT.

V and J are TRBV7-2 and TRBJ1-2, with 9 positions matching TRBD1. CDR3 size: 15 residues. The V segment lost 3 bases and the J segment 8 bases; nucleotides outside the gene matches: 10. Germline V gene data show CDR1 as SGHTA and CDR2 as FQGNSA. The DNA for the CDR3 is TGTGCCAGCAGCTTGAGTTCGGGACAGGGAGAAGGCTACACCTTC. Protein sequence: CASSLSSGQGEGYTF.

This clone appeared a single time. The chain couples TRBV5-1 to TRBJ2-5, with D possibly matching TRBD2 (5 bases). This CDR3 has 14 amino acids. Germline-derived CDR1 and CDR2 are SGHRS and YFSETQ. The ends were cut back, 3 bases at V and 2 bases at J, with 11 bases in the middle. CDR3 DNA sequence: TGCGCCAGCAGCTCCGGGATATTGCAAGAGACCCAGTACTTC. It codes for CASSSGILQETQYF. Combining the CDR3 with reference TRBV5-1 and TRBJ2-5 gives the whole variable domain KAGVTQTPRYLIKTRGQQVTLSCSPISGHRSVSWYQQTPGQGLQFLFEYFSETQRNKGNFPGRFSGRQFSNSRSEMNVSTLELGDSALYLCASSSGILQETQYFGPGTRLLVL.

The J gene is TRBJ2-1, the V gene TRBV2, with D possibly TRBD2 on 5 matching bases. This CDR3 region has 12 residues. Trimming took 8 bases from V and 9 from J, leaving 14 bases between them. Germline loops: CDR1 SNHLY, CDR2 FYNNEI. CDR3 in DNA: TGTGCCAGCGGTCGGGATTTTTTTGAGCAGTTCTTC. Translated, it gives CASGRDFFEQFF.

The sample holds a few counts of this clone. DNA of the CDR3: TGTGCCAGCACCCGACAGGGAGGCTACGAGCAGTACTTC. Protein product: CASTRQGGYEQYF. The V call is TRBV6-5, the J call TRBJ2-7, with D perhaps matching TRBD1 (7 bases). The germline gives CDR1 MNHEY, CDR2 SVGAGI. The CDR3 loop spans 13 amino acids. The V end lost 7 bases, the J end lost 3 bases, and 13 bases lay between the germline ends.

This chain links TRBV19 with TRBJ1-2; no clear D. The CDR3 is made up of 13 amino acids. V lost 3 bases, J lost 7 bases, and 12 bases lay in between. From germline, CDR1 is LNHDA and CDR2 SQIVND (reference sequence). CDR3 bases: TGTGCCAGTAGTATGAGTAGGGCCATTGGCTACACCTTC. Translating gives CASSMSRAIGYTF.

This chain uses TRBV5-3 with TRBJ2-7; no clear D gene. TRBV5-3 is an ORF, and what it does is uncertain. This CDR3 spans 13 amino acids. The germline V and J ends were trimmed by 3 bases and 7 bases, with 14 bases remaining between them. The CDR3 DNA follows: TGTGCCAGAAGCTATGGAGCGTTGCGTGAGCAGTACTTC. Translated: CARSYGALREQYF.

This chain connects TRBV19 to TRBJ2-5, with D hard to call. The CDR3 sequence is 14 residues long. In germline, CDR1 is LNHDA, CDR2 SQIVND (reference sequence). V gave up 6 bases and J gave up 2 bases, with 13 bases separating them. The CDR3 protein is CASSAVSGQETQYF. The DNA of the CDR3 is TGTGCCAGTAGCGCTGTGAGTGGACAAGAGACCCAGTACTTC.

The chain carries TRBV29-1 and TRBJ2-2, with 12 bases that match TRBD1. This CDR3 has 15 residues. The germline V gene has CDR1 SQVTM and CDR2 ANQGSEA. The J segment lost 5 bases and the V segment lost 6 bases, leaving 7 bases of the junction unmatched. This CDR3 reads CSVGQGARGTGELFF. The CDR3 nucleotides read TGCAGCGTGGGACAGGGGGCGCGAGGGACCGGGGAGCTGTTTTTT.

This chain links TRBV11-2 with TRBJ2-5; weak D call: TRBD2 (5 bases). V lost 1 base and J 5 bases, leaving 11 bases between the germline ends. Germline CDR1 and CDR2: SGHAT and FQNNGV. The CDR3 is 14 residues long. The CDR3 DNA reads as TGTGCCAGCAGCTTAGTAGGAGGAGCGGAGACCCAGTACTTC. Amino acid sequence: CASSLVGGAETQYF.

DNA for the CDR3: TGTGCCAGTAGGGGGGGAAGCTCTGGGGCCAACGTCCTGACTTTC. This translates into CASRGGSSGANVLTF. The chain joins TRBV19 to TRBJ2-6, with D possibly matching TRBD2 (6 bases). The CDR3 runs 15 residues. CDR1 and CDR2 (germline): LNHDA, SQIVND (reference sequence). The V end was cut by 6 bases, the J end by 0 bases, with 9 bases between.

This rearrangement joins TRBV7-2 to TRBJ1-6; 9 nucleotides agree with TRBD1. Trimming cost V 5 bases and J 4 bases; bases outside gene matches: 6. The CDR3 extends over 16 amino acids. The germline CDR1 and CDR2 sequences are SGHTA and FQGNSA. DNA for the CDR3: TGTGCCAGCAGCCCACAGGGGGCATCGTATAATTCACCCCTCCACTTT. This codes for CASSPQGASYNSPLHF. The full variable domain, its missing parts supplied by reference TRBV7-2 and TRBJ1-6, is GAGVSQSPSNKVTEKGKDVELRCDPISGHTALYWYRQSLGQGLEFLIYFQGNSAPDKSGLPSDRFSAERTGGSVSTLTIQRTQQEDSAVYLCASSPQGASYNSPLHFGNGTRLTVT.

Of note for this clone: The same CDR3 arises from other DNA sequences in this sample as well. This chain connects TRBV27 to TRBJ2-5; TRBD2 matches at 7 bases. In germline, CDR1 is MNHEY, CDR2 SMNVEV (reference sequence). The CDR3 totals 13 residues. V shed 8 bases, J shed 2 bases, and the junction held 5 bases outside the gene matches. The DNA for the CDR3 is TGTGCCAGCGGGCTGGGGGGGCAAGAGACCCAGTACTTC. Translation gives CASGLGGQETQYF.

This clone showed up just once. This chain joins TRBV4-2 and TRBJ2-7, with 12 bases matching TRBD2. Germline V gives CDR1 LGHNA, CDR2 YNFKEQ. After removal of 3 bases from V and 2 bases from J, the junction contained 8 bases not matched to a gene. CDR3 length: 17 amino acids. The DNA of the CDR3 is TGTGCCAGCAGCCAGCCGGGGGGGACTAGCGGGCCCTACGAGCAGTACTTC. It is translated as CASSQPGGTSGPYEQYF.

The rearrangement uses TRBV5-5 and TRBJ2-3, with D possibly TRBD2 on 5 matching bases. Trimming took 4 bases from V and 6 from J, leaving 15 bases between them. CDR1 SGHKS and CDR2 YYEKEE come from the germline V gene (reference sequence). The length of the CDR3 is 14 residues. In DNA, the CDR3 is TGTGCCAGCAGCCCCGGGATGAGGGTCGATACGCAGTATTTT. Protein product: CASSPGMRVDTQYF.

The V and J genes are TRBV18 and TRBJ2-7, with D possibly being TRBD2 (5 bases). Germline lookup yields CDR1 KGHSH and CDR2 LQKENI. The V gene lost 0 bases and the J gene lost 3 bases, with 9 bases spanning the gap. CDR3 length equals 14 residues. The CDR3 spells CASSPPNGDYEQYF. For the CDR3, the DNA is TGTGCCAGCTCACCACCTAACGGGGACTACGAGCAGTACTTC.

A word on this clone: The same CDR3 arises from other DNA sequences in this sample as well. J is TRBJ2-7 and V is TRBV11-2; D unresolved. V lost 5 bases and J lost 0, with 2 bases in between. Per germline, CDR1 SGHAT and CDR2 FQNNGV. The CDR3 has 11 residues. CDR3 in DNA: TGTGCCAGCAGCCCCTCCTACGAGCAGTACTTC. Its translation: CASSPSYEQYF. Full variable domain (missing parts from reference TRBV11-2 and TRBJ2-7): EAGVAQSPRYKIIEKRQSVAFWCNPISGHATLYWYQQILGQGPKLLIQFQNNGVVDDSQLPKDRFSAERLKGVDSTLKIQPAKLEDSAVYLCASSPSYEQYFGPGTRLTVT.

The chain links TRBV13 to TRBJ1-3; TRBD1 matches 12 bases. V gave up 0 bases and J gave up 3 bases; unmatched junction bases: 6. The germline V gene has CDR1 PRHDT and CDR2 FYEKMQ (reference sequence). The CDR3 length is 18 residues. As DNA, the CDR3 is TGTGCCAGCAGCTTAGGGGGGACAGGGGGCGACGTTGGAAACACCATATATTTT. As protein: CASSLGGTGGDVGNTIYF.

The V call is TRBV9, the J call TRBJ2-3, with D hard to call. Germline V gene lookup returns CDR1 SGDLS and CDR2 YYNGEE. Trimming pared 0 bases from V and 4 bases from J, leaving 9 bases between. The CDR3 totals 14 residues. CDR3 in amino acids: CASSVVGSPDTQYF. In DNA, the CDR3 is TGTGCCAGCAGCGTAGTTGGAAGCCCAGATACGCAGTATTTT.

This clone was observed a few times. The chain uses TRBV4-1 and TRBJ1-4; D gene uncertain. V was clipped by 0 bases and J by 3 bases, with 8 bases between them. This CDR3 has 15 amino acids. Germline V gene sequence: CDR1 MGHRA, CDR2 YSYEKL. The CDR3 DNA sequence: TGCGCCAGCAGCCAAGAGTTGAAATCTAATGAAAAACTGTTTTTT. Translating gives CASSQELKSNEKLFF.

CDR3 nucleotide sequence: TGCGCCAGCAGCCAAGGGGCAGGGGATGGCTACACCTTC. Its translation is CASSQGAGDGYTF. The rearrangement joins TRBV4-3 to TRBJ1-2; maybe TRBD1 (6 bases). Trimming took off 1 base at V and 6 bases at J, with 9 bases between the two ends. This CDR3 is 13 amino acids long. Germline V gene data show CDR1 as LGHNA and CDR2 as YSLEER.

The count of this clone is one. V and J are TRBV4-2 and TRBJ2-2; D perhaps matches TRBD1 (6 bases). Germline-derived CDR1 and CDR2 are LGHNA and YNFKEQ. Trimming removed 5 bases from V and 1 base from J, with 14 bases in between. The CDR3 has 16 residues. CDR3 protein: CASSTFGGLNTGELFF. Here the CDR3 DNA reads TGTGCCAGCAGCACATTTGGGGGCCTGAACACCGGGGAGCTGTTTTTT.

The V call is TRBV29-1, the J call TRBJ2-3; D is perhaps TRBD2 (7 bases). CDR3 length equals 14 residues. Germline values: CDR1 SQVTM, CDR2 ANQGSEA. V dropped 7 bases and J dropped 2 bases, with 16 bases sitting between them. The CDR3: CSGHLGGDTDTQYF. The CDR3 DNA reads TGCAGCGGTCATCTAGGGGGGGACACAGATACGCAGTATTTT.